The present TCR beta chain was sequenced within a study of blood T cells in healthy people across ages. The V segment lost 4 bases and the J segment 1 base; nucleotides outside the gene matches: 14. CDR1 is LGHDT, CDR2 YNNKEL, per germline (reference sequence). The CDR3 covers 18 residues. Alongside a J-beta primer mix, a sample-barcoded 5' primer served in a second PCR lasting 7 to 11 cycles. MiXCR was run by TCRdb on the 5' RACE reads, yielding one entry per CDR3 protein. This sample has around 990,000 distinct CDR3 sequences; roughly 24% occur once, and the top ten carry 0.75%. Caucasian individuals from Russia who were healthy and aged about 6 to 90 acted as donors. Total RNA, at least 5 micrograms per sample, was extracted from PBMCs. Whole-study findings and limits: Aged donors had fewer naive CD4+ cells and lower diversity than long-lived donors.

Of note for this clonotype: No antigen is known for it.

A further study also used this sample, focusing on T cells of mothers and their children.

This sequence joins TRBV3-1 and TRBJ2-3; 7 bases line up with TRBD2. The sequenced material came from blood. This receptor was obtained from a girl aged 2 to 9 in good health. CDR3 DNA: TGTGCCAGCAGCCTCCGCCCTTTAAGACTAGCAGGCACAGATACGCAGTATTTT. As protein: CASSLRPLRLAGTDTQYF.